This T cell receptor beta chain was sequenced for a study of control samples from healthy donors and cancer patients. Trimming removed 7 bases at V and 1 base at J, with 20 bases between. CDR1 and CDR2 (germline): MNHEY, SMNVEV (reference sequence). This CDR3 is built from 17 residues. Here immunoSEQ multiplex PCR was the method, and the copy in TCRdb shows in-frame clones only, minus some. The data contain about 57,000 clones, less than 95% of them singletons. Sequenced: PBMCs. This chain joins TRBV27 and TRBJ1-5; perhaps TRBD1 as D (5 bases). This receptor was taken from a man aged 30 to 39 with colorectal cancer. The CDR3 protein is CASTPLGRGISNQPQHF. The CDR3, as DNA: TGTGCCAGCACTCCCCTGGGGAGGGGTATAAGCAATCAGCCCCAGCATTTT.